Listed here are 30 T cell receptor beta chains from one sample, sequenced in a study of T cells in women clearing cervical HPV infection. TCRdb's table, derived via immunoSEQ multiplex PCR, lists solely in-frame clones and lacks some. The repertoire shows about 22,000 clones; the top ten hold 3% to 4%. Sequencing was performed on blood buffy coat. The receptors stem from a woman between 18 and 75 years old with a cervical HPV16 infection that either progressed to CIN3+ or cleared (not recorded which).

On this clone itself: The read ends 3 residues before the CDR3 terminus; that terminus is restored from the germline J gene. The chain employs TRBV20-1 and TRBJ2-5; D remains ambiguous. CDR3 length equals 14 residues. V was cut by 6 bases and J by 4 bases, with 18 bases left in between. In germline, CDR1 is DFQATT, CDR2 SNEGSKA (reference sequence). CDR3 bases read: TGCAGTGCAATGACAACAACGGATGGAGAGACC. Residues: CSAMTTTDGET. The CDR3 in its entirety is CSAMTTTDGETQYF.

With regard to this clone: Sequence at one end of the junction differs from germline and may be a read error. The sequenced fragment ends 3 residues before the CDR3 boundary, so the rest is inferred from the germline J gene. V and J are TRBV14 and TRBJ2-7, with 7 positions matching TRBD1. The V gene's germline CDR1 is SGHDN and CDR2 FVKESK. This CDR3 comprises 15 residues. The DNA read from the CDR3 is TGTGTCAGCAGCCAATTCGGGACAGATGCCTACGAG. Protein sequence: CVSSQFGTDAYE. The entire CDR3 is CVSSQFGTDAYEQYF.

Note on this clone: The read finishes 3 residues shy of the CDR3 end, and the germline J gene is used to complete it. This chain uses TRBV7-3 with TRBJ1-1; D is ambiguous. The V and J ends lost 6 bases and 1 base respectively, with 9 bases between them. This CDR3 region has 13 residues. Germline values: CDR1 SGHTA, CDR2 FQGTGA. CDR3 amino acids: CASRSGSNTEAFF. The sequenced part of the CDR3 DNA is TGTGCCAGCAGATCGGGTTCGAACACTGAA. Drawing the rest from reference TRBV7-3 and TRBJ1-1, the complete variable domain is GAGVSQTPSNKVTEKGKYVELRCDPISGHTALYWYRQSLGQGPEFLIYFQGTGAADDSGLPNDRFFAVRPEGSVSTLKIQRTERGDSAVYLCASRSGSNTEAFFGQGTRLTVV.

Notes on this clone: The CDR3 end lies 3 residues beyond the end of the read and is filled in from the germline J gene. The chain has TRBV6-2 or TRBV6-3 and TRBJ1-4, with TRBD1 matching over 7 bases. Germline assignment: CDR1 MNHEY and CDR2 SVGEGT. This CDR3 has 15 amino acids. J gave up 4 bases and V 2 bases, and 4 bases lay outside the gene matches. CDR3 sequence reads: CASSYPGQLNEKLFF. The CDR3 DNA, read in part, is TGTGCCAGCAGTTACCCGGGACAGCTTAATGAAAAA.

As for this clone: With the read ending 3 residues before the CDR3 end, the germline J gene is used to fill in that end. V and J are TRBV7-9 and TRBJ1-1; D ambiguous. This CDR3 spans 13 amino acids. Germline V CDR1 and CDR2: SEHNR, FQNEAQ (reference sequence). The CDR3 loop is CASSDAPQLEAFF. The sequenced CDR3 bases are TGTGCCAGCAGCGACGCCCCACAGCTCGAG.

Concerning this clone itself: The CDR3 end is not reached by the read, which stops 3 residues before it; the germline J gene fills it in. The chain joins TRBV19 to TRBJ2-5; D ambiguous. The CDR3 is 12 residues long. The germline V and J ends were trimmed by 6 bases and 4 bases, with 9 bases remaining between them. The germline gives CDR1 LNHDA, CDR2 SQIVND (reference sequence). The CDR3 sequence is CASSEIGETQYF. CDR3 DNA, as far as it was read: TGTGCCAGTAGCGAGATCGGAGAGACC.

Regarding this clone: The read gets to within 3 residues of the CDR3 end, and the germline J gene fills in the rest. This chain uses TRBV6-1 with TRBJ2-6; TRBD1 is a possible D gene (5 bases). The CDR3 loop spans 15 amino acids. Trimming took off 1 base at V and 2 bases at J, with 6 bases between the two ends. The germline V gene has CDR1 MNHNS and CDR2 SASEGT. The covered CDR3 bases are TGTGCCAGCAGTGAAGGGGGCGCTGGGGCCAACGTC. Protein product: CASSEGGAGANV. The full CDR3 protein reads CASSEGGAGANVLTF.

Points on this clone: The read terminates 3 residues ahead of where the CDR3 ends, so the germline J gene completes it. The chain carries TRBV6-1 and TRBJ1-5, with a weak D call TRBD1 (6 bases). The CDR3 runs 16 residues. The germline CDR1 and CDR2 sequences are MNHNS and SASEGT. Trimming removed 2 bases at V and 0 bases at J, with 11 bases between. Partial CDR3 DNA: TGTGCCAGCAGTGAACCGGCAGGGGTTAGCAATCAGCCC. Translation: CASSEPAGVSNQP. The entire CDR3 protein is CASSEPAGVSNQPQHF.

On this clone itself: The CDR3 extends 3 residues past the end of the read, so its final part is completed from the germline J gene. This chain joins TRBV19 and TRBJ2-7; TRBD1 or TRBD2 may be the D gene (5 bases each). The CDR3 totals 14 residues. Between the trimmed V and J ends, which lost 3 bases and 6 bases, there was a span of 15 bases. Germline-derived CDR1 and CDR2 are LNHDA and SQIVND (reference sequence). The part of the CDR3 DNA that was read is TGTGCCAGTAGTATTGGAAGGGGAGTAGGCGAG. This gives the protein CASSIGRGVGE. The full CDR3 reads CASSIGRGVGEQYF.

Concerning this clone: Germline is not matched at one junction end, which may reflect a read error. The sequenced fragment ends 3 residues before the CDR3 boundary, so the rest is inferred from the germline J gene. This rearrangement joins TRBV7-3 to TRBJ2-1, with D unresolved. Germline V gene data show CDR1 as SGHTA and CDR2 as FQGTGA. The CDR3 has 13 residues. The part of the CDR3 DNA that was read is TGTGCCAGCAGCTTAAACTCCCACAATGAG. Protein: CASSLNSHNE. The full CDR3 sequence reads CASSLNSHNEQFF.

Regarding this clone: The CDR3 extends 3 residues past the end of the read, so its final part is completed from the germline J gene. The chain couples TRBV20-1 to TRBJ2-7, with D uncertain. The CDR3 covers 12 residues. Germline-derived CDR1 and CDR2 are DFQATT and SNEGSKA (reference sequence). V lost 3 bases, J lost 2 bases, and 8 bases lay in between. CDR3 residues: CSASGRAYEQYF. The CDR3 DNA, read in part, is TGCAGTGCTAGTGGAAGGGCCTACGAG.

Regarding this clone: The read halts 3 residues ahead of the CDR3 end, with the missing end drawn from the germline J gene. The genes are TRBV5-4 and TRBJ2-1, with D possibly matching TRBD1 (6 bases). Trimming cost V 0 bases and J 6 bases, with 16 bases left between them. Germline V lookup: CDR1 SGHNT, CDR2 YYREEE (reference sequence). CDR3 size: 16 residues. CDR3 bases read: TGTGCCAGCAGCTTGGGGGGGCAGGACCGGTCCAATGAG. This codes for CASSLGGQDRSNE. The whole CDR3 sequence reads CASSLGGQDRSNEQFF.

For this clone: The read comes to an end 3 residues before the CDR3 does, leaving the germline J gene to fill in the end. The chain recombines TRBV5-6 with TRBJ2-5, with 7 positions matching TRBD2. Germline V CDR1 and CDR2: SGHDT, YYEEEE. The CDR3 spans 14 residues. V was clipped by 0 bases and J by 3 bases; unmatched bases: 2. Incomplete CDR3 DNA: TGTGCCAGCAGCTTGGAGGGAGGGGAAGAGACC. It is translated as CASSLEGGEET. The complete CDR3 reads CASSLEGGEETQYF.

Comment on this clone: The CDR3 end lies 3 residues beyond the end of the read and is filled in from the germline J gene. The rearrangement uses TRBV19 and TRBJ2-7; TRBD1 aligns across 10 bases. This CDR3 is 14 amino acids long. Trimming cost V 9 bases and J 5 bases; bases outside gene matches: 10. The germline CDR1 and CDR2 sequences are LNHDA and SQIVND (reference sequence). The CDR3 here is CASRDRGGIDEQYF. The sequenced part of the CDR3 DNA is TGTGCCAGCAGGGACAGGGGAGGTATCGACGAG.

As to this clone: The read comes to an end 3 residues before the CDR3 does, leaving the germline J gene to fill in the end. The J gene is TRBJ1-2, the V gene TRBV6-1; the D gene is possibly TRBD1 (5 bases). Deletions cut 2 bases from V and 4 bases from J, with 8 bases between. The length of the CDR3 is 13 residues. Germline V gene data show CDR1 as MNHNS and CDR2 as SASEGT. Here the CDR3 reads CASSEHGGYGYTF. The CDR3 DNA, read in part, is TGTGCCAGCAGTGAACACGGGGGCTATGGC.

About this clone: The CDR3 end falls 3 residues outside the read, so it is completed with the germline J gene. The chain joins TRBV2 to TRBJ1-6; possibly TRBD1 for D (5 bases). The CDR3 spans 14 residues. CDR1 and CDR2 from the germline V gene are SNHLY and FYNNEI. V lost 6 bases and J lost 7, with 13 bases in between. This CDR3 is CASRDTGVNSPLHF. CDR3 bases read: TGTGCCAGCAGGGACACGGGGGTCAATTCACCC.

Of note for this clone: Coverage ceases 3 residues before the CDR3 finishes, and the germline J gene fills in the end. The chain recombines TRBV6-1 with TRBJ1-1; no reliable D call. The CDR3 runs to 14 residues. Looked up from germline, CDR1 is MNHNS and CDR2 is SASEGT. Trimming cost V 4 bases and J 1 base, with 10 bases left between them. Partial CDR3 DNA: TGTGCCAGCAGTGCCACCACGGGGAACACTGAA. This sequence encodes CASSATTGNTE. Given in full, the CDR3 is CASSATTGNTEAFF.

With respect to this clone: The read falls 3 residues short of the CDR3 end, and the missing part is taken from the germline J gene. The chain is built from TRBV6-4 and TRBJ1-1; D may be TRBD1 (6 bases). Germline loops: CDR1 MRHNA, CDR2 SNTAGT. Trimming removed 3 bases from V and 3 bases from J, with 14 bases in between. The length of the CDR3 is 15 residues. CDR3: CASSERGGADTEAFF. The DNA read from the CDR3 is TGTGCCAGCAGTGAACGTGGGGGGGCAGACACTGAA.

Remarks on this clone: Sequencing ends 3 residues short of the CDR3 end; the germline J gene provides the rest. This chain joins TRBV12-3 or TRBV12-4 and TRBJ2-3; 8 bases fit TRBD2. Losses at the gene ends were 6 bases for V and 2 bases for J; bases not matched to a gene: 10. The CDR3 is 16 residues long. The CDR3 here is CASRTRSSGYTDTQYF. The DNA read from the CDR3 is TGTGCCAGCAGAACCAGATCTAGCGGGTACACAGATACG.

As for this clone: The read falls 3 residues short of the CDR3 end, and the missing part is taken from the germline J gene. This sequence joins TRBV20-1 and TRBJ2-4; 7 bases fit TRBD2. Germline values: CDR1 DFQATT, CDR2 SNEGSKA (reference sequence). The CDR3 has 13 residues. J was trimmed by 9 bases and V by 5 bases; bases with no gene match: 10. CDR3 region: CSAEPTGEGIQYF. CDR3 DNA, as far as it was read: TGCAGTGCTGAGCCGACGGGGGAGGGCATT.

Worth noting for this clone: The read ends 3 residues early relative to the CDR3; the germline J gene fills the gap. This chain joins TRBV29-1 and TRBJ2-1; 10 bases map to TRBD1. Trimming at V came to 6 bases and at J to 8 bases, leaving 7 bases not matched to a gene. This CDR3 spans 13 amino acids. The germline V gene encodes CDR1 SQVTM and CDR2 ANQGSEA. The part of the CDR3 DNA that was read is TGCAGCGTGGGACAGGGGACGGGCGATGAG. This encodes CSVGQGTGDE. The CDR3 as a whole reads CSVGQGTGDEQFF.

A remark on this clone: Read data end 3 residues before the CDR3 end; the end is taken from the germline J gene. The rearrangement uses TRBV5-1 and TRBJ2-5; 10 nucleotides match TRBD1. CDR3 length: 14 residues. With 4 bases clipped from V and 3 bases from J, the junction kept 3 bases outside the gene matches. Germline V gene data show CDR1 as SGHRS and CDR2 as YFSETQ. CDR3 residues: CASSGGTGEETQYF. CDR3 bases read: TGCGCCAGCAGCGGTGGGACAGGGGAAGAGACC.

In regard to this clone: The read halts 3 residues ahead of the CDR3 end, with the missing end drawn from the germline J gene. The chain couples TRBV28 to TRBJ1-3, with TRBD1 matching 7 bases. This CDR3 comprises 15 residues. Unmatched junction bases numbered 4, after V lost 5 bases and J lost 0 bases. From germline, CDR1 is MDHEN and CDR2 SYDVKM. The part of the CDR3 DNA that was read is TGTGCCAGCAGTCAGGACAGGACCTCTGGAAACACC. Encoded protein: CASSQDRTSGNT. The entire CDR3 protein is CASSQDRTSGNTIYF.

The part of the CDR3 DNA that was read is TGCAGTGCTAGAGGAGGGCAGGGGCTCTCCTACGAG. It encodes CSARGGQGLSYE. The full CDR3 is CSARGGQGLSYEQYF. This chain links TRBV20-1 with TRBJ2-7; a possible D gene is TRBD1 (6 bases). The CDR3 end lies 3 residues beyond the end of the read and is filled in from the germline J gene. Between the trimmed V and J ends, which lost 1 base and 0 bases, there was a span of 13 bases. CDR1 is DFQATT and CDR2 is SNEGSKA in the germline V gene (reference sequence). The CDR3 covers 15 residues.

Details on this clone: The CDR3 extends 3 residues past the end of the read, so its final part is completed from the germline J gene. V and J are TRBV19 and TRBJ2-7; 11 bases map to TRBD2. V trimming: 4 bases; J trimming: 6 bases; junction bases outside the gene matches: 2. The CDR3 extends over 13 amino acids. CDR1 LNHDA and CDR2 SQIVND come from the germline V gene (reference sequence). The CDR3 loop reads CASSTGLAGEQYF. CDR3 bases read: TGTGCCAGTAGTACCGGACTAGCGGGCGAG.

Concerning this clone itself: With the read ending 3 residues before the CDR3 end, the germline J gene is used to fill in that end. The genes are TRBV19 and TRBJ2-7; TRBD1 matches 7 bases. The junction had 6 bases not matched to a gene; V was cut back by 4 bases and J by 3 bases. CDR1 is LNHDA and CDR2 is SQIVND in the germline V gene (reference sequence). The CDR3 is 14 amino acids. Here the CDR3 reads CASSTPGQHYEQYF. CDR3 DNA (partial): TGTGCCAGTAGTACCCCGGGACAGCACTACGAG. Using reference TRBV19 and TRBJ2-7 for the parts outside the CDR3, the full variable domain is DGGITQSPKYLFRKEGQNVTLSCEQNLNHDAMYWYRQDPGQGLRLIYYSQIVNDFQKGDIAEGYSVSREKKESFPLTVTSAQKNPTAFYLCASSTPGQHYEQYFGPGTRLTVT.

A note on this clone: The missing CDR3 end, 3 residues past where the read stops, is filled in from the germline J gene. This rearrangement joins TRBV20-1 to TRBJ2-1; 8 bases agree with TRBD2. This CDR3 is built from 15 residues. CDR1 is DFQATT and CDR2 is SNEGSKA in the germline V gene (reference sequence). The ends lost 3 bases at V and 4 bases at J; junction bases unmatched: 8. This chain's CDR3 is CSASPAGGPYNEQFF. The part of the CDR3 DNA that was read is TGCAGTGCTAGCCCCGCGGGAGGCCCTTACAATGAG.

With respect to this clone: The sequenced fragment ends 3 residues before the CDR3 boundary, so the rest is inferred from the germline J gene. The chain uses TRBV28 and TRBJ2-3; D remains unclear. This CDR3 contains 14 residues. Germline V lookup: CDR1 MDHEN, CDR2 SYDVKM. The ends were cut back, 3 bases at V and 2 bases at J, with 9 bases in the middle. The CDR3 loop is CASSFGRITDTQYF. The covered CDR3 bases are TGTGCCAGCAGTTTTGGCAGAATCACAGATACG.

In the case of this clone: Read coverage stops 3 residues before the CDR3 terminus; the germline J gene supplies the remainder. This rearrangement joins TRBV11-2 to TRBJ2-5; a weak D match, TRBD2 (5 bases). This CDR3 has 13 amino acids. Germline lookup yields CDR1 SGHAT and CDR2 FQNNGV. V was cut by 5 bases and J by 2 bases, with 9 bases left in between. The CDR3 is CASSNGVQETQYF. The DNA read from the CDR3 is TGTGCCAGCAGCAACGGGGTTCAAGAGACC.

As to this clone: The read falls 3 residues short of the CDR3 end, and the missing part is taken from the germline J gene. The V and J genes are TRBV29-1 and TRBJ1-1, with unresolved D. Trimming took 4 bases from V and 1 from J, leaving 13 bases between them. This CDR3 region has 14 residues. Germline CDR1 SQVTM, CDR2 ANQGSEA. CDR3 bases read: TGCAGCGTTGTAGTCAGGCGGGAGAACACTGAA. As protein: CSVVVRRENTE. The full CDR3 protein is CSVVVRRENTEAFF.